The 29 T cell receptor beta chains reported below all come from one sample, sequenced in a study of T cell repertoires in cytomegalovirus infection. TCRdb itself ran the reads through MiXCR, one entry per CDR3 protein. The sample has under 200,000 distinct CDR3 sequences; less than 25% are singletons. No antigen has been identified for these receptors. The sequencing used CD8+ T cells from cultured PBMCs, collected from culture after CMV antigen stimulation. These receptors were collected from a human donor in good health (CMV status not recorded). Some clones in this sample may be carry-over from other donors' samples.

This chain uses TRBV5-1 with TRBJ2-1, with 8 bases aligning to TRBD2. This CDR3 region has 16 residues. V shed 4 bases, J shed 0 bases, and the junction held 6 bases outside the gene matches. Germline loops: CDR1 SGHRS, CDR2 YFSETQ. DNA for the CDR3: TGCGCCAGCAGCCGGGAGGGTTTAGCCTCCTACAATGAGCAGTTCTTC. It codes for CASSREGLASYNEQFF.

The chain links TRBV6-1 to TRBJ2-1; 7 positions match TRBD2. Germline V gene lookup returns CDR1 MNHNS and CDR2 SASEGT. Germline trimming cut 0 bases from V and 0 bases from J; bases unmatched to any gene: 2. The CDR3 is 16 residues long. CDR3 sequence reads: CASSEAPGGSYNEQFF. CDR3 coding DNA: TGTGCCAGCAGTGAAGCGCCGGGAGGCTCCTACAATGAGCAGTTCTTC.

This clonotype has only a few counts. This rearrangement joins TRBV7-9 to TRBJ2-3, with D possibly being TRBD1 (5 bases). The germline V gene has CDR1 SEHNR and CDR2 FQNEAQ (reference sequence). V lost 3 bases and J lost 9, with 13 bases in between. The CDR3 consists of 13 residues. Written as DNA, the CDR3 is TGTGCCAGCAGCTTGGACACACGAGGCACGCAGTATTTT. This encodes CASSLDTRGTQYF.

The chain couples TRBV11-1 to TRBJ1-1; no clear D. The germline V gene has CDR1 SGHAT and CDR2 FQDESV (reference sequence). Trimming left V 8 bases short and J 9 bases short, with 16 bases between. The CDR3 spans 12 residues. The CDR3 here is CASSLSGDKAFF. The CDR3 DNA reads TGTGCCAGCTCTCTATCTGGGGATAAAGCTTTCTTT.

This chain joins TRBV19 and TRBJ2-7, with TRBD1 matching 12 bases. Germline trimming cut 5 bases from V and 5 bases from J; bases unmatched to any gene: 7. CDR1 LNHDA and CDR2 SQIVND come from the germline V gene (reference sequence). The CDR3 runs 15 residues. For the CDR3, the DNA is TGTGCCAGTAGTGCCGGGACAGGGGGCTTCGACGAGCAGTACTTC. Encoded protein: CASSAGTGGFDEQYF.

This clonotype was recorded a few times. This chain links TRBV7-8 with TRBJ1-4; D call uncertain. The CDR3 has 16 amino acids. Trimming left V 5 bases short and J 0 bases short, with 13 bases between. CDR1 and CDR2 (germline): SGHVS, FQNEAQ. This CDR3 is CASSPPARATNEKLFF. The CDR3, as DNA: TGTGCCAGCAGCCCCCCGGCACGTGCAACTAATGAAAAACTGTTTTTT. Filled out from reference TRBV7-8 and TRBJ1-4, the complete variable domain reads GAGVSQSPRYKVAKRGQDVALRCDPISGHVSLFWYQQALGQGPEFLTYFQNEAQLDKSGLPSDRFFAERPEGSVSTLKIQRTQQEDSAVYLCASSPPARATNEKLFFGSGTQLSVL.

The V and J genes are TRBV11-2 and TRBJ1-5; 9 bases fit TRBD1. J gave up 5 bases and V 1 base, and 3 bases lay outside the gene matches. The germline V gene encodes CDR1 SGHAT and CDR2 FQNNGV. This CDR3 spans 15 amino acids. CDR3: CASSLGQGDDQPQHF. The CDR3 nucleotides are TGTGCCAGCAGCTTAGGACAGGGGGATGATCAGCCCCAGCATTTT.

The chain combines TRBV20-1 with TRBJ1-5, with a possible D match to TRBD1 (6 bases). Germline V lookup: CDR1 DFQATT, CDR2 SNEGSKA (reference sequence). V lost 7 bases to trimming and J lost 0 bases, with 10 bases between them. This CDR3 region has 13 residues. This CDR3 reads CSVVGGSNQPQHF. CDR3 nucleotides: TGCAGTGTGGTAGGGGGTAGCAATCAGCCCCAGCATTTT.

V is TRBV7-8 and J is TRBJ1-2, with TRBD1 as a possible D gene (5 bases). Germline-derived CDR1 and CDR2 are SGHVS and FQNEAQ. V was pared by 6 bases and J by 6 bases, with 20 bases between. The CDR3 runs to 15 residues. CDR3 sequence: CASSQVSQGEDGYTF. The CDR3 DNA reads TGTGCCAGCAGTCAAGTATCCCAGGGTGAAGATGGCTACACCTTC.

The rearrangement uses TRBV6-2 or TRBV6-3 and TRBJ2-2, with 7 bases matching TRBD2. In germline, CDR1 is MNHEY, CDR2 SVGEGT. Trimming removed 6 bases from V and 5 bases from J; junction bases left unmatched: 6. This CDR3 has 14 residues. CDR3 in DNA: TGTGCCAGCAGCTACACGGGAGGAACCGGGGAGCTGTTTTTT. It encodes CASSYTGGTGELFF.

This chain connects TRBV12-3 or TRBV12-4 to TRBJ2-2; 11 positions agree with TRBD2. The CDR3 consists of 17 residues. Trimming took 6 bases from V and 2 from J; bases not matched to a gene: 8. The CDR3 DNA sequence: TGTGCCAGCAGCAAAGTAGCGGGGGGGCTAAACACCGGGGAGCTGTTTTTT. It codes for CASSKVAGGLNTGELFF.

The chain links TRBV4-3 to TRBJ2-7, with a tentative D call TRBD1 (6 bases). In germline, CDR1 is LGHNA, CDR2 YSLEER. The CDR3 runs to 15 residues. The V end was cut by 1 base, the J end by 1 base, with 11 bases between. CDR3 DNA: TGCGCCAGCAGCCAAGTGGGCCAGGGGTCCTACGAGCAGTACTTC. This codes for CASSQVGQGSYEQYF.

The rearrangement joins TRBV28 to TRBJ2-6; TRBD2 matches at 8 bases. CDR1 MDHEN and CDR2 SYDVKM come from the germline V gene. Unmatched junction bases numbered 6, after V lost 10 bases and J lost 4 bases. The CDR3 is made up of 14 amino acids. This chain's CDR3 is CATMRGAGANVLTF. In nucleotides, the CDR3 is TGTGCCACTATGCGGGGGGCCGGGGCCAACGTCCTGACTTTC.

This clonotype counts as medium-sized. This rearrangement joins TRBV4-1 to TRBJ2-5, with TRBD2 matching 11 bases. The CDR3 is 16 residues long. Germline CDR1 and CDR2: MGHRA and YSYEKL. Unmatched junction bases numbered 6, after V lost 6 bases and J lost 0 bases. CDR3 in DNA: TGCGCCAGCAGTACTAGCGGGGGAGTTTACCAAGAGACCCAGTACTTC. Protein sequence: CASSTSGGVYQETQYF.

The sample holds a few counts of this clonotype. The J gene is TRBJ1-1, the V gene TRBV7-2; D gene unclear. Germline loops: CDR1 SGHTA, CDR2 FQGNSA. The CDR3 runs 15 residues. Trimming shortened V by 5 bases and J by 2 bases, and 15 bases separated the two germline ends. The chain's CDR3 is CASSDRVNLNTEAFF. DNA for the CDR3: TGTGCCAGCAGCGATCGTGTGAATTTAAACACTGAAGCTTTCTTT.

This clonotype was counted many times. This chain connects TRBV7-4 to TRBJ1-2; 7 bases are a match to TRBD1. V lost 5 bases to trimming and J lost 6 bases; unmatched junction nucleotides: 6. Germline values: CDR1 SGHVT, CDR2 SQSDAQ. This CDR3 contains 13 residues. The CDR3 here is CASSTWTGNGYTF. CDR3 coding DNA: TGTGCCAGCAGCACCTGGACAGGCAATGGCTACACCTTC.

This clonotype has only a few counts. This chain joins TRBV12-3 or TRBV12-4 and TRBJ2-5; no clear D. The length of the CDR3 is 14 residues. The V gene lost 4 bases and the J gene lost 5 bases, with 14 bases spanning the gap. CDR3 sequence reads: CASSSGSRWETQYF. CDR3 bases: TGTGCCAGCAGTTCTGGATCCCGATGGGAGACCCAGTACTTC.

The CDR3 region has the DNA TGTGCCAGTAAGTCCGGGACTAGCGGGGGTCGAGATACGCAGTATTTT. Protein product: CASKSGTSGGRDTQYF. The genes are TRBV19 and TRBJ2-3; TRBD2 matches at 14 bases. CDR1 is LNHDA, CDR2 SQIVND, per germline (reference sequence). This CDR3 is built from 16 residues. The V segment lost 7 bases and the J segment 5 bases; nucleotides outside the gene matches: 8.

Here the CDR3 DNA reads TGTGCCAGCAGTGCGCAGGTATCTGGAAACACCATATATTTT. It codes for CASSAQVSGNTIYF. The V and J genes are TRBV27 and TRBJ1-3; D gene ambiguous. Per germline, CDR1 MNHEY and CDR2 SMNVEV (reference sequence). V lost 5 bases and J 1 base, leaving 9 bases between the germline ends. The CDR3 runs 14 residues.

This chain connects TRBV12-3 or TRBV12-4 to TRBJ2-7; possibly TRBD1 for D (6 bases). Trimming left V 7 bases short and J 3 bases short, with 13 bases between. This CDR3 is 13 amino acids long. CDR3 nucleotides: TGTGCCAGCACCCGGACAGTAAACTACGAGCAGTACTTC. It yields the protein CASTRTVNYEQYF.

Only a few counts were recorded for this clonotype. V usage is TRBV15 and J usage is TRBJ1-5; D gene uncertain. The V gene's germline CDR1 is LNHNV and CDR2 YYDKDF (reference sequence). The ends were cut back, 0 bases at V and 5 bases at J, with 14 bases in the middle. The CDR3 spans 16 residues. This CDR3 is CATSRDRAPIHQPQHF. Here the CDR3 DNA reads TGTGCCACCAGCAGAGATCGGGCACCTATTCATCAGCCCCAGCATTTT.

This chain connects TRBV10-3 to TRBJ2-2; TRBD2 aligns across 16 bases. The V segment lost 8 bases and the J segment 1 base; nucleotides outside the gene matches: 7. This CDR3 has 18 amino acids. In germline, CDR1 is ENHRY, CDR2 SYGVKD. DNA for the CDR3: TGTGCCATCCCGAGGGGACTAGCGGGGGGGATGAACACCGGGGAGCTGTTTTTT. Protein product: CAIPRGLAGGMNTGELFF.

The DNA for the CDR3 is TGTGCCAGCAGCCCGGCCCCTTTGTCTGAAGCTTTCTTT. Its translation: CASSPAPLSEAFF. V gene TRBV4-2 combines with J gene TRBJ1-1; no firm D call. The V end lost 4 bases, the J end lost 6 bases, and 12 bases lay between the germline ends. The germline CDR1 and CDR2 sequences are LGHNA and YNFKEQ. The CDR3 is made up of 13 amino acids.

CDR3 sequence (DNA): TGTGCCGTTCAGGCCTTGAGAAACACCATATATTTT. Residues: CAVQALRNTIYF. The gene calls are TRBV7-9 and TRBJ1-3; D is ambiguous. The CDR3 length is 12 residues. Germline V gene lookup returns CDR1 SEHNR and CDR2 FQNEAQ (reference sequence). Trimming removed 11 bases at V and 5 bases at J, with 13 bases between.

J is TRBJ2-3 and V is TRBV7-6; 9 nucleotides agree with TRBD2. V trimming: 2 bases; J trimming: 2 bases; junction bases outside the gene matches: 5. CDR1 is SGHVS and CDR2 is FNYEAQ in the germline V gene. The CDR3 spans 16 residues. This CDR3 is CASSLSGGGATDTQYF. The CDR3 region has the DNA TGTGCCAGCAGCTTAAGTGGCGGGGGGGCCACAGATACGCAGTATTTT.

A few counts support this clonotype. The rearrangement joins TRBV5-5 to TRBJ1-1, with D maybe TRBD1 (6 bases). This CDR3 contains 12 residues. V gave up 5 bases and J gave up 7 bases, with 12 bases separating them. Germline V lookup: CDR1 SGHKS, CDR2 YYEKEE (reference sequence). The CDR3 here is CASRSRGFEAFF. The CDR3 nucleotides read TGTGCCAGCAGATCAAGGGGGTTTGAAGCTTTCTTT.

This clonotype was picked up a small number of times. CDR3 sequence (DNA): TGTGCCAGCAGCGTAGGCCCCAGACAGGGGGCTCAAGAGACCCAGTACTTC. Translating it yields CASSVGPRQGAQETQYF. The chain is built from TRBV9 and TRBJ2-5; 10 bases match TRBD1. The V segment lost 0 bases and the J segment 2 bases; nucleotides outside the gene matches: 7. The CDR3 is 17 amino acids. The germline V gene encodes CDR1 SGDLS and CDR2 YYNGEE.

The CDR3 protein is CASSQTGAYTEAFF. In nucleotides, the CDR3 is TGCGCCAGCAGCCAGACAGGGGCGTACACTGAAGCTTTCTTT. This chain connects TRBV4-3 to TRBJ1-1; TRBD1 aligns across 8 bases. Germline V lookup: CDR1 LGHNA, CDR2 YSLEER. The V gene end was trimmed by 3 bases and the J gene end by 3 bases; junction bases not matched to a gene: 3. This CDR3 is 14 amino acids long.

This clonotype was observed many times. V usage is TRBV7-9 and J usage is TRBJ1-4; 7 bases align to TRBD1. The CDR3 sequence is 15 residues long. In germline, CDR1 is SEHNR, CDR2 FQNEAQ (reference sequence). J gave up 1 base and V 4 bases, and 3 bases lay outside the gene matches. The CDR3: CASSSSGGTNEKLFF. The CDR3 region has the DNA TGTGCCAGCAGCTCCTCAGGGGGAACTAATGAAAAACTGTTTTTT.